This T cell receptor beta chain appears in the sequencing data of a study of cytomegalovirus exposure and HLA in healthy donors. Study as a whole: Falling in the Caucasian-associated ancestry cluster were 80% to 85% of under 450 genotyped donors. Regarding the study as a whole: Later analysis revealed greater clonal expansion in HLA-associated TCR beta chains than in equally common others. Some segments of the V type, notably TRBV6-2 and TRBV6-3, were excluded as indistinguishable.

With respect to this clone: Antigen unknown.

Looked up from germline, CDR1 is SGHVS and CDR2 is FQNEAQ. Trimming removed 5 bases from V and 0 bases from J; junction bases left unmatched: 15. The CDR3 consists of 19 residues. 60 Vbeta and 13 Jbeta primers were used in PCR. Data came from immunoSEQ multiplex PCR; TCRdb stores just in-frame clones and leaves some out. The sample shows more than 110,000 clones, 70% to 80% of them seen only once. Sequencing was carried out using PBMCs. The chain recombines TRBV7-8 with TRBJ1-3; TRBD1 agrees at 8 bases. The sequence was collected from a man between 18 and 29 years old in good health and CMV-seronegative. CDR3 DNA: TGTGCCAGCAGCAGAGGGACAGGTTTCCTACCGAGCTCTGGAAACACCATATATTTT. It yields the protein CASSRGTGFLPSSGNTIYF.